The 18 T cell receptor beta chains below all came from one sample that was sequenced in a study of T cell responses to AZD1222 COVID-19 vaccine. TCRdb's table, derived via immunoSEQ multiplex PCR, lists solely in-frame clones and lacks some. Of about 56,000 clones in the sample, about 86% were seen once. Specimen: peripheral blood, collected 28 days after the second AZD1222 dose. These receptors were taken from an adult who received the AZD1222 COVID-19 vaccine.

The chain couples TRBV4-3 to TRBJ2-7; D may be TRBD2 (6 bases). Germline V lookup: CDR1 LGHNA, CDR2 YSLEER. This CDR3 comprises 18 residues. The germline V and J ends were trimmed by 0 bases and 0 bases, with 18 bases remaining between them. The CDR3: CASSQDHGGLGSSYEQYF. DNA for the CDR3: TGCGCCAGCAGCCAAGATCATGGGGGGTTAGGGAGCTCCTACGAGCAGTACTTC.

This clone was observed a few times. The genes are TRBV7-2 and TRBJ2-1, with D perhaps matching TRBD2 (6 bases). Germline CDR1 SGHTA, CDR2 FQGNSA. V was cut by 1 base and J by 12 bases, with 13 bases left in between. The CDR3 runs to 13 residues. The CDR3 is CASSLGGAGRQFF. DNA for the CDR3: TGTGCCAGCAGCTTAGGAGGTGCGGGAAGGCAGTTCTTC.

V usage is TRBV6-5 and J usage is TRBJ2-7; 8 nucleotides match TRBD1. The CDR3 is made up of 15 amino acids. In germline, CDR1 is MNHEY, CDR2 SVGAGI. V shed 6 bases and J 1 base; nucleotides not matched to a gene: 8. This CDR3 reads CASRRDRLSSYEQYF. CDR3 in DNA: TGTGCCAGCAGGCGGGACAGGCTTTCTTCCTACGAGCAGTACTTC.

The chain uses TRBV12-3 or TRBV12-4 and TRBJ1-2; D possibly corresponds to TRBD1 (5 bases). This CDR3 has 13 amino acids. Deletions cut 10 bases from V and 6 bases from J, with 18 bases between. Here the CDR3 DNA reads TGTGCCACCAATTTGGCGGGGGTCGATGGCTACACCTTC. It is translated as CATNLAGVDGYTF.

The chain employs TRBV5-1 and TRBJ1-1; possible D gene TRBD1, 6 bases. Trimming pared 0 bases from V and 5 bases from J, leaving 17 bases between. The CDR3 totals 16 residues. Per germline, CDR1 SGHRS and CDR2 YFSETQ. The DNA of the CDR3 is TGCGCCAGCAGCTTGGATCAGGGGAAAGTGAGAACTGAAGCTTTCTTT. This encodes CASSLDQGKVRTEAFF. The complete variable domain, with remaining parts taken from reference TRBV5-1 and TRBJ1-1, reads KAGVTQTPRYLIKTRGQQVTLSCSPISGHRSVSWYQQTPGQGLQFLFEYFSETQRNKGNFPGRFSGRQFSNSRSEMNVSTLELGDSALYLCASSLDQGKVRTEAFFGQGTRLTVV.

The chain combines TRBV6-6 with TRBJ2-7; TRBD2 matches at 8 bases. With 10 bases clipped from V and 4 bases from J, the junction kept 9 bases outside the gene matches. The CDR3 consists of 13 residues. Germline V gene lookup returns CDR1 MNHNY and CDR2 SVGAGI (reference sequence). CDR3 sequence: CATRGGTRYEQYF. The CDR3 coding sequence is TGTGCCACCCGGGGGGGGACGCGATACGAGCAGTACTTC.

Written as DNA, the CDR3 is TGTGCCAGCAGCTTAGACGGGAGGACTTACAATGAGCAGTTCTTC. This sequence encodes CASSLDGRTYNEQFF. The V and J genes are TRBV11-3 and TRBJ2-1, with 7 nucleotides matching TRBD2. CDR1 and CDR2 from the germline V gene are SGHNT and YENEEA. After removal of 0 bases from V and 4 bases from J, the junction contained 3 bases not matched to a gene. This CDR3 is 15 amino acids long.

The chain links TRBV12-3 or TRBV12-4 to TRBJ2-3; D not resolved. V was shortened by 1 base and J by 1 base, with 3 bases between the two germline ends. The CDR3 spans 13 residues. In nucleotides, the CDR3 is TGTGCCAGCAGTTTAGTGGGCACAGATACGCAGTATTTT. It is translated as CASSLVGTDTQYF.

The chain has TRBV9 and TRBJ2-3, with D maybe TRBD2 (5 bases). This CDR3 is 14 amino acids long. The ends were cut back, 0 bases at V and 7 bases at J, with 12 bases in the middle. Germline V lookup: CDR1 SGDLS, CDR2 YYNGEE. In nucleotides, the CDR3 is TGTGCCAGCAGCGTAGTACCTAGCTCCAATACGCAGTATTTT. Its translation is CASSVVPSSNTQYF.

The rearrangement joins TRBV6-5 to TRBJ1-4; D is possibly TRBD1 (5 bases). The CDR3 has 15 amino acids. The V end was cut by 6 bases, the J end by 4 bases, with 15 bases between. Germline values: CDR1 MNHEY, CDR2 SVGAGI. In DNA, the CDR3 is TGTGCCAGCAGCCCCTCGGGACGGATTAATGAAAAACTGTTTTTT. The encoded protein is CASSPSGRINEKLFF.

The chain employs TRBV9 and TRBJ1-1; D unclear. V lost 4 bases to trimming and J lost 4 bases, with 17 bases between them. CDR3 size: 15 residues. The germline gives CDR1 SGDLS, CDR2 YYNGEE. CDR3: CASSLRALDGTEAFF. DNA for the CDR3: TGTGCCAGCAGCTTGCGGGCCCTAGACGGCACTGAAGCTTTCTTT.

The chain carries TRBV12-3 or TRBV12-4 and TRBJ1-6, with D possibly being TRBD1 (5 bases). V was trimmed by 9 bases and J by 7 bases, leaving 13 bases between them. The CDR3 consists of 13 residues. CDR3 DNA sequence: TGTGCCAGTAGACAGTCGTCAAATTCACCCCTCCACTTT. It translates to CASRQSSNSPLHF.

The V gene is TRBV15, the J gene TRBJ2-1, with TRBD2 identical over 14 bases. The CDR3 sequence is 17 residues long. Per germline, CDR1 LNHNV and CDR2 YYDKDF (reference sequence). V was clipped by 0 bases and J by 9 bases; unmatched bases: 7. The CDR3 loop is CATSRDKTSGRAGEQFF. The CDR3, as DNA: TGTGCCACCAGCAGAGACAAGACTAGCGGGAGGGCCGGTGAGCAGTTCTTC.

This clone rates as medium-sized. Other DNA variants within this sample encode the same CDR3. The V gene is TRBV6-5, the J gene TRBJ1-1, with D perhaps TRBD1 (6 bases). The V gene lost 0 bases and the J gene lost 1 base, with 9 bases spanning the gap. This CDR3 is built from 15 residues. The germline V gene has CDR1 MNHEY and CDR2 SVGAGI. CDR3 sequence (DNA): TGTGCCAGCAGTTACTCGGGCAGGGGGAACACTGAAGCTTTCTTT. Translated, it gives CASSYSGRGNTEAFF.

The gene calls are TRBV28 and TRBJ1-5; D possibly corresponds to TRBD1 (5 bases). The CDR3 is 15 residues long. The germline gives CDR1 MDHEN, CDR2 SYDVKM. V lost 7 bases, J lost 0 bases, and 13 bases lay in between. This CDR3 reads CASIRGANSNQPQHF. The CDR3 region has the DNA TGTGCCAGCATTCGCGGGGCAAATAGCAATCAGCCCCAGCATTTT.

The V call is TRBV4-2, the J call TRBJ1-1; no firm D call. CDR3 size: 13 residues. V was trimmed by 4 bases and J by 6 bases, leaving 12 bases between them. In germline, CDR1 is LGHNA, CDR2 YNFKEQ. The CDR3 bases are TGTGCCAGCAGCCCCTGGGTGGAGGCTGAAGCTTTCTTT. It translates to CASSPWVEAEAFF.

This clone was detected only a few times. The chain couples TRBV12-2 to TRBJ2-1; TRBD2 is the table's D call and was not checked against the DNA. TRBV12-2 constitutes a pseudogene. The CDR3 contains 15 residues. For the CDR3, the DNA is TGTGCAAGTCGCACCCGACTAGCGGGAAGGGATGAGCAGTTCTTC. It codes for CASRTRLAGRDEQFF.

The J gene is TRBJ2-1, the V gene TRBV24-1; the D call may be TRBD1 or TRBD2 (5 bases each). The CDR3 has 14 amino acids. Trimming removed 7 bases from V and 8 bases from J, with 17 bases in between. Germline CDR1 reads KGHDR; CDR2 reads SFDVKD. Here the CDR3 DNA reads TGTGCCACCAGCCTGCTCGGGCTGGGGGATGAGCAGTTCTTC. It encodes CATSLLGLGDEQFF.